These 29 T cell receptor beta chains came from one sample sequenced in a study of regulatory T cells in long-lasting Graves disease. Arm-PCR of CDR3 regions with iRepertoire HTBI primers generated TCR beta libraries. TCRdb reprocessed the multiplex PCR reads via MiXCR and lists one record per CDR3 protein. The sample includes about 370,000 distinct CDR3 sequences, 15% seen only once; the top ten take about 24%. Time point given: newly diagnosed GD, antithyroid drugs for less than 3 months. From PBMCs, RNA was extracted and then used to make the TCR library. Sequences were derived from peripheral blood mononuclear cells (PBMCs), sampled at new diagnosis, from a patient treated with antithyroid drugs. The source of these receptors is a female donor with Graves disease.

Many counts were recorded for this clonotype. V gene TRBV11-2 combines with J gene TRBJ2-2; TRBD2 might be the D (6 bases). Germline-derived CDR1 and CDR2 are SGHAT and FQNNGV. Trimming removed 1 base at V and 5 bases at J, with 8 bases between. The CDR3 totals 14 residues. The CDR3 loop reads CASSLVAGTGELFF. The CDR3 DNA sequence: TGTGCCAGCAGCTTAGTGGCGGGGACCGGGGAGCTGTTTTTT.

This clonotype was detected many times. Here the CDR3 reads CASSENGGAETQYF. Written as DNA, the CDR3 is TGTGCCAGCAGTGAAAACGGGGGGGCTGAGACCCAGTACTTC. This sequence joins TRBV2 and TRBJ2-5; 8 bases line up with TRBD2. CDR1 and CDR2 (germline): SNHLY, FYNNEI. The CDR3 loop spans 14 amino acids. Unmatched junction bases numbered 4, after V lost 2 bases and J lost 5 bases.

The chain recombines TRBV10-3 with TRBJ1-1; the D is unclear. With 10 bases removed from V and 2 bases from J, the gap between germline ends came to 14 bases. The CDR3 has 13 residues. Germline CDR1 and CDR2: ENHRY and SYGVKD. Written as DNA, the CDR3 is TGTGCCACCCATTGGGAGGGAAACACTGAAGCTTTCTTT. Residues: CATHWEGNTEAFF.

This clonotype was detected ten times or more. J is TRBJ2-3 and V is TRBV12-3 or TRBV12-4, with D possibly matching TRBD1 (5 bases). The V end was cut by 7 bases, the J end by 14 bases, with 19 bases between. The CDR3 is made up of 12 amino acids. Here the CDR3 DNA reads TGTGCCAGCACCGCACAGGCCCAACGTTTGTATTTT. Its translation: CASTAQAQRLYF.

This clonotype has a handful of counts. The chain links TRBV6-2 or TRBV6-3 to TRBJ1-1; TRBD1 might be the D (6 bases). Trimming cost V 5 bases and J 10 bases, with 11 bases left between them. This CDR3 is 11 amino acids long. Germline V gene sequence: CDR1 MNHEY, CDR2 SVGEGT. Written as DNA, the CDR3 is TGTGCCAGCAGTAACAGGGTAACAGCTTTCTTT. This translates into CASSNRVTAFF.

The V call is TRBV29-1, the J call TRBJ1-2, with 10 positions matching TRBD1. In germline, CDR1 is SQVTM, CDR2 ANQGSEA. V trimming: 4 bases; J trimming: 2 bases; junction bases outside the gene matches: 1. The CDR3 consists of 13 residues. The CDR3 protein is CSVATGGNYGYTF. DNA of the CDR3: TGCAGCGTTGCGACAGGGGGCAACTATGGCTACACCTTC.

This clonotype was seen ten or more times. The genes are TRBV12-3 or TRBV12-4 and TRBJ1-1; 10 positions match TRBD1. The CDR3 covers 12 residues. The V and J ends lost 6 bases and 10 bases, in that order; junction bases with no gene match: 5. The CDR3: CASSRGDRGAFF. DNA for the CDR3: TGTGCCAGCAGCCGGGGGGACAGGGGAGCTTTCTTT.

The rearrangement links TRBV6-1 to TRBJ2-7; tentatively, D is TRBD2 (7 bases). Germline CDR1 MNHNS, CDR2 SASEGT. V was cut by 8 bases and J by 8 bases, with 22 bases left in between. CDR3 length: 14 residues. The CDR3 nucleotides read TGTGCCAGCGGTCCCGGGGGGCGCGTGGAGAAGCAGTACTTC. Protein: CASGPGGRVEKQYF.

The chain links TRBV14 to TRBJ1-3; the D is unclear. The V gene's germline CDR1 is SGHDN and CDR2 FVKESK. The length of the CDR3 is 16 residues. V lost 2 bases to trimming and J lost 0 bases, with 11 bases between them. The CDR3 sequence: CASSQTISSSGNTIYF. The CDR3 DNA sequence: TGTGCCAGCAGCCAAACGATCTCCAGCTCTGGAAACACCATATATTTT. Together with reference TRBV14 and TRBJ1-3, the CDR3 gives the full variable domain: EAGVTQFPSHSVIEKGQTVTLRCDPISGHDNLYWYRRVMGKEIKFLLHFVKESKQDESGMPNNRFLAERTGGTYSTLKVQPAELEDSGVYFCASSQTISSSGNTIYFGEGSWLTVV.

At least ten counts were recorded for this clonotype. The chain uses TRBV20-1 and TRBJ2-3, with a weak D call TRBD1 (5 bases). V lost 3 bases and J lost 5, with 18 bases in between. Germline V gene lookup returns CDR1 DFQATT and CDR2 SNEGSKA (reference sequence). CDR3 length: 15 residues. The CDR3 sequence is CSASLRALAEDTQYF. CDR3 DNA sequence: TGCAGTGCTAGTCTCAGGGCCTTAGCCGAAGATACGCAGTATTTT.

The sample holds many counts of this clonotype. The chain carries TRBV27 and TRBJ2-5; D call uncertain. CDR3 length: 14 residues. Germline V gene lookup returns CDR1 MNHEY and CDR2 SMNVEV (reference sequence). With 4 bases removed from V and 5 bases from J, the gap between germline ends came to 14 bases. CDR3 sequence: CASSSSVEGETQYF. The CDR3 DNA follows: TGTGCCAGCAGTTCTTCAGTAGAAGGGGAGACCCAGTACTTC.

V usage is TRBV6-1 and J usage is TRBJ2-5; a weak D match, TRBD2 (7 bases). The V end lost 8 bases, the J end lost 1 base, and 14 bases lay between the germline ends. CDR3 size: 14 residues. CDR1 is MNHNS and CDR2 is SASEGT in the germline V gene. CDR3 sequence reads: CASGGGGGQETQYF. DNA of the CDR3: TGTGCCAGCGGTGGAGGGGGGGGCCAAGAGACCCAGTACTTC.

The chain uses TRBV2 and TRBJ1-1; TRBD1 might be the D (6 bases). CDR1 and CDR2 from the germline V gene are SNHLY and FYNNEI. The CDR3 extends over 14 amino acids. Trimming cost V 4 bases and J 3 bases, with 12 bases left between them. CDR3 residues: CASSGDNGDTEAFF. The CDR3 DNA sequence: TGTGCCAGCAGTGGGGACAATGGGGACACTGAAGCTTTCTTT. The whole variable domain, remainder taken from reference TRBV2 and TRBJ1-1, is EPEVTQTPSHQVTQMGQEVILRCVPISNHLYFYWYRQILGQKVEFLVSFYNNEISEKSEIFDDQFSVERPDGSNFTLKIRSTKLEDSAMYFCASSGDNGDTEAFFGQGTRLTVV.

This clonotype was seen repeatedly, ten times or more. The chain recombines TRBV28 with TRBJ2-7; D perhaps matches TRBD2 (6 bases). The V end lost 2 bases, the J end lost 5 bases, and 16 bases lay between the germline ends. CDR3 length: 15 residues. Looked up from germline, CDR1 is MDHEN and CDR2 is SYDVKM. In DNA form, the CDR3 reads TGTGCCAGCAGTTTAGGGGACTTAGTCCACCACGAGCAGTACTTC. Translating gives CASSLGDLVHHEQYF. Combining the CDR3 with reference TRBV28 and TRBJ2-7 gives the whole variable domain DVKVTQSSRYLVKRTGEKVFLECVQDMDHENMFWYRQDPGLGLRLIYFSYDVKMKEKGDIPEGYSVSREKKERFSLILESASTNQTSMYLCASSLGDLVHHEQYFGPGTRLTVT.

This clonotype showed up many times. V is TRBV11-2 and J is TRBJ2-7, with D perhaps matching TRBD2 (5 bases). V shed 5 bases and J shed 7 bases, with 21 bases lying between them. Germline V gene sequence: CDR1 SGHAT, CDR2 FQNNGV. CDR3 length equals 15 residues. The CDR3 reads CASSPLRGSSREQYF. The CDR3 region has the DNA TGTGCCAGCAGCCCTCTTAGAGGGAGCTCTAGAGAGCAGTACTTC.

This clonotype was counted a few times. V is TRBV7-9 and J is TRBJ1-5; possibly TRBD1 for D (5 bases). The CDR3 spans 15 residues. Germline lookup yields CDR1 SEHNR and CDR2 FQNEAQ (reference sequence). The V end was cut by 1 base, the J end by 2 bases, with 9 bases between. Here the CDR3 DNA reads TGTGCCAGCAGCTTAGAGGGGATAGGCAATCAGCCCCAGCATTTT. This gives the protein CASSLEGIGNQPQHF.

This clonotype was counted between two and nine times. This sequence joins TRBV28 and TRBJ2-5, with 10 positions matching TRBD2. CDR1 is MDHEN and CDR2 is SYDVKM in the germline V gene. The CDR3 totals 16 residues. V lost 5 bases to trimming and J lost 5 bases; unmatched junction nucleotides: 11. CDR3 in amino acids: CASSTPSGSVPETQYF. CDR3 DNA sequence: TGTGCCAGCAGTACCCCTAGCGGGAGCGTTCCGGAGACCCAGTACTTC.

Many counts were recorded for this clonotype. CDR3 DNA sequence: TGTGCCAGCAGCTTAGCGAAAGGCTCCTACGAGCAGTACTTC. Residues: CASSLAKGSYEQYF. The chain employs TRBV7-2 and TRBJ2-7; D unclear. The V end lost 0 bases, the J end lost 0 bases, and 6 bases lay between the germline ends. CDR3 length: 14 amino acids. Germline CDR1 is SGHTA and CDR2 is FQGNSA.

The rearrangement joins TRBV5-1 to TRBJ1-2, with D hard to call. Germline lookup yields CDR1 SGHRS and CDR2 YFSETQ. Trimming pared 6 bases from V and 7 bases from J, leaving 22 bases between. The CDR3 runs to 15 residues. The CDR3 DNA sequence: TGCGCCAGCACCCCCGGCCAGCCCACTGAGGGTGGCTACACCTTC. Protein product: CASTPGQPTEGGYTF.

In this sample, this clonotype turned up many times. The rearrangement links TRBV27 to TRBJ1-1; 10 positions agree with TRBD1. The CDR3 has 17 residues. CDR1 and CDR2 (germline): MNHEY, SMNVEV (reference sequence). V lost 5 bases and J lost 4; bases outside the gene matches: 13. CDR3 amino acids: CASSILGDRGSFTEAFF. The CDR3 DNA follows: TGTGCCAGCAGTATCCTGGGGGACAGGGGATCGTTCACTGAAGCTTTCTTT.

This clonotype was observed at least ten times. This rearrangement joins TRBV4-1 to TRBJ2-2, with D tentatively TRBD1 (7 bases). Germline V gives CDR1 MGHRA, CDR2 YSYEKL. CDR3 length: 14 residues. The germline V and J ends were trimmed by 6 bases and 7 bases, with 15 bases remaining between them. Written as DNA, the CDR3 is TGCGCCAGCAGTCGACAGGGCGGGGACGGGGAGCTGTTTTTT. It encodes CASSRQGGDGELFF.

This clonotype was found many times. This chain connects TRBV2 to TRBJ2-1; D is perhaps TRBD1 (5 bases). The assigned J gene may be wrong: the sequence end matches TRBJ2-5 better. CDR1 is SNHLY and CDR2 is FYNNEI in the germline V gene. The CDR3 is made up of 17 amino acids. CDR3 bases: TGTGCCAGCAGTGGAGCTGGGGCCCGGACCAAATGGGAGACCCAGTACTTC. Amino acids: CASSGAGARTKWETQYF.

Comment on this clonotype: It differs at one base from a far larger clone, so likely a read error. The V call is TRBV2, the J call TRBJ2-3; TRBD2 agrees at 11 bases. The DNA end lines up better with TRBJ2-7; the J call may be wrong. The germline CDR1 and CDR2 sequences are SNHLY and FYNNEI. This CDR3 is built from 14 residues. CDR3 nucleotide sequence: TGTGCCAGCAGTGATGCTAGCGGGAGGTTTGAGCAGTACTTC. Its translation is CASSDASGRFEQYF.

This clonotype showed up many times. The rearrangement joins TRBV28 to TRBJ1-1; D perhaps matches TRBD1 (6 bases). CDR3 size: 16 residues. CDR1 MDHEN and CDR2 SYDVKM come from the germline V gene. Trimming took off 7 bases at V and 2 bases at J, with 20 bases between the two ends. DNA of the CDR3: TGTGCCAGCACCCTGACAGGATACTCGGAAAACACTGAAGCTTTCTTT. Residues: CASTLTGYSENTEAFF.

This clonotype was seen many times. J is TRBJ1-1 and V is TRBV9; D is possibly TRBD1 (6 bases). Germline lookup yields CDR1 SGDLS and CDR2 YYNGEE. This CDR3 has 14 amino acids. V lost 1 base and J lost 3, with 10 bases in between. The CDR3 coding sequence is TGTGCCAGCAGCGTACGGGACACAGACACTGAAGCTTTCTTT. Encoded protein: CASSVRDTDTEAFF.

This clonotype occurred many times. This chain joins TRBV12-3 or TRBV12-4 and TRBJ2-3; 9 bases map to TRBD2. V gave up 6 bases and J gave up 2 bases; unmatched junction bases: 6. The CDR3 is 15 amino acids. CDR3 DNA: TGTGCCAGCAGCAGGCTAGCGGGATCCACAGATACGCAGTATTTT. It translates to CASSRLAGSTDTQYF.

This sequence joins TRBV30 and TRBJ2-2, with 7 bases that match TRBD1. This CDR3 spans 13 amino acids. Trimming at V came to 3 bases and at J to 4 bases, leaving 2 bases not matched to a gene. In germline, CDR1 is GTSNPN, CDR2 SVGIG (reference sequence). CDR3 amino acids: CAWRTGFTGELFF. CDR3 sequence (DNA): TGTGCCTGGAGGACAGGGTTCACCGGGGAGCTGTTTTTT.

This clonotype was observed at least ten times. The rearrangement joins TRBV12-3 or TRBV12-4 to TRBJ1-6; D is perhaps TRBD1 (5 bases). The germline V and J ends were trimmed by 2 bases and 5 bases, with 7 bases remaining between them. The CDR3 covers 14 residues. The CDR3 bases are TGTGCCAGCAGTTTACAGGGCAATAATTCACCCCTCCACTTT. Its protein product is CASSLQGNNSPLHF.

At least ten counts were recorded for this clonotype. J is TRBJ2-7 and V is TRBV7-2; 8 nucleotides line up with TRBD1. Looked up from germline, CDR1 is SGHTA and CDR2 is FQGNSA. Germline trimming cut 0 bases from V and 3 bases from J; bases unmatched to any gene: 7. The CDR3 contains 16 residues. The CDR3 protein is CASSLALGGQGYEQYF. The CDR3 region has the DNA TGTGCCAGCAGCTTAGCGTTAGGAGGACAGGGCTACGAGCAGTACTTC.